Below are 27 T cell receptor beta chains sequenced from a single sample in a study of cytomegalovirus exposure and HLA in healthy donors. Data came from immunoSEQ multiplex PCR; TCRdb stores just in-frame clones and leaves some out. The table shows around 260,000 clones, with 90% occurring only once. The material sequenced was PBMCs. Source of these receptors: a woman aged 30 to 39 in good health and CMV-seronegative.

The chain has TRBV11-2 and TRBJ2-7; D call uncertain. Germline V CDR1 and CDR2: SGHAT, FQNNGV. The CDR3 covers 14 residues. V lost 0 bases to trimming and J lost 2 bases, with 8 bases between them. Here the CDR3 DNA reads TGTGCCAGCAGCTTAGAGGCAGGTACCTACGAGCAGTACTTC. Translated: CASSLEAGTYEQYF.

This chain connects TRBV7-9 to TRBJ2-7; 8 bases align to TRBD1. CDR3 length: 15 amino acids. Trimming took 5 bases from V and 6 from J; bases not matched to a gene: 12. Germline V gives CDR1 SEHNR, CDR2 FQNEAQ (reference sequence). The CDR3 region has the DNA TGTGCCAGCAGCCGATCAGGGGGCGGAAGACTCGAGCAGTACTTC. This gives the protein CASSRSGGGRLEQYF.

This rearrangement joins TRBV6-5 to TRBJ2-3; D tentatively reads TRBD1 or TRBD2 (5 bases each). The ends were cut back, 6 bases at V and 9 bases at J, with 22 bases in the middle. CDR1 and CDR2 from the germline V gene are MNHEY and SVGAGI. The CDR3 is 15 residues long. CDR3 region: CASRLTGARGLTQYF. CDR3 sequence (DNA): TGTGCCAGCAGGTTAACCGGAGCGAGGGGATTGACGCAGTATTTT.

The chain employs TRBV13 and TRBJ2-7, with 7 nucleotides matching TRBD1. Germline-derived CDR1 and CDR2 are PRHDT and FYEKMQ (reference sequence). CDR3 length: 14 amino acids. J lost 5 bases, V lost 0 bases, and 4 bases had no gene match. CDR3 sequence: CASSLGTGHDEQYF. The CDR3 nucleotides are TGTGCCAGCAGCTTAGGGACAGGGCATGACGAGCAGTACTTC.

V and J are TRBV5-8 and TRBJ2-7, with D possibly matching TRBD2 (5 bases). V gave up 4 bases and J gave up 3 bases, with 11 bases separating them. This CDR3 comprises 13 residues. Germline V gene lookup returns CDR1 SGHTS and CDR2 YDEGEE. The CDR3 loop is CASSHDGNYEQYF. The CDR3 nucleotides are TGTGCCAGCAGCCACGACGGGAACTACGAGCAGTACTTC.

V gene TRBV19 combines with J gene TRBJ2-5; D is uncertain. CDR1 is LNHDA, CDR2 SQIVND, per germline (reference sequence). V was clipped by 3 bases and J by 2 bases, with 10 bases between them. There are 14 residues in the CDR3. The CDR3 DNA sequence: TGTGCCAGTAGTATGTTTTCAAATCAAGAGACCCAGTACTTC. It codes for CASSMFSNQETQYF. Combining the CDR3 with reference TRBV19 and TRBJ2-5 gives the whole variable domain DGGITQSPKYLFRKEGQNVTLSCEQNLNHDAMYWYRQDPGQGLRLIYYSQIVNDFQKGDIAEGYSVSREKKESFPLTVTSAQKNPTAFYLCASSMFSNQETQYFGPGTRLLVL.

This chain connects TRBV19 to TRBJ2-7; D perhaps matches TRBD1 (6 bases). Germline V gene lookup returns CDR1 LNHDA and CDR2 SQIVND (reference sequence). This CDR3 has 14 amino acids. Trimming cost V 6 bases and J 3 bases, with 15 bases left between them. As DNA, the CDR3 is TGTGCCAGTAGCAAAACAGGGAATAGCTACGAGCAGTACTTC. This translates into CASSKTGNSYEQYF.

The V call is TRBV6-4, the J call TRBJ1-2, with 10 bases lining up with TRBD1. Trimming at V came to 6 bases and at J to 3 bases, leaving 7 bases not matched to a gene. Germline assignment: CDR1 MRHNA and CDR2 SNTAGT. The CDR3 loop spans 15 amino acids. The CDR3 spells CASSREGQGDYGYTF. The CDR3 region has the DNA TGTGCCAGCAGCCGGGAAGGACAGGGGGACTATGGCTACACCTTC.

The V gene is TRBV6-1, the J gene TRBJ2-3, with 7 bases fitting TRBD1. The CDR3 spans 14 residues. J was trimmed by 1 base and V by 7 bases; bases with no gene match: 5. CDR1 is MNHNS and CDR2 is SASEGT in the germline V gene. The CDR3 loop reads CASKERGRTDTQYF. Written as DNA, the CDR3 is TGTGCCAGCAAGGAGAGGGGGCGCACAGATACGCAGTATTTT.

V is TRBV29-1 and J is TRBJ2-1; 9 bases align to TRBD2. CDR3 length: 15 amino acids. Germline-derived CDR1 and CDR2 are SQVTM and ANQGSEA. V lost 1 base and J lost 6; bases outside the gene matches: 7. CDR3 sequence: CSVEVLREGRNEQFF. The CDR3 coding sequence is TGCAGCGTTGAAGTCCTGCGGGAGGGCCGCAATGAGCAGTTCTTC.

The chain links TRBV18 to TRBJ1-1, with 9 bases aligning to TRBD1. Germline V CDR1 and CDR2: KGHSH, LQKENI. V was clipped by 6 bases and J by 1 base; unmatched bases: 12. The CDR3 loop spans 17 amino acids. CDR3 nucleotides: TGTGCCAGCTCGCACTCCCGGGACAGGGCTGGGAACACTGAAGCTTTCTTT. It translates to CASSHSRDRAGNTEAFF.

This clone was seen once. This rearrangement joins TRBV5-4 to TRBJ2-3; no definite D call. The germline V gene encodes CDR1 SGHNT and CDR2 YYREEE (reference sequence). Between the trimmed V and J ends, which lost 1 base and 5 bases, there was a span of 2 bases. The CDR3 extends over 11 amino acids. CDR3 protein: CASSLRDTQYF. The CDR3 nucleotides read TGTGCCAGCAGCTTGAGAGATACGCAGTATTTT.

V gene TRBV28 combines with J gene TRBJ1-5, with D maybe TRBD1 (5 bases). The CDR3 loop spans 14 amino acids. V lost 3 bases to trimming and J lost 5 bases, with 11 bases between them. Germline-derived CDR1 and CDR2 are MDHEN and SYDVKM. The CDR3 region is CASSLGVGDQPQHF. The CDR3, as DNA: TGTGCCAGCAGTTTGGGGGTGGGGGATCAGCCCCAGCATTTT.

CDR3 protein: CAWAPADSGNTIYF. CDR3 nucleotide sequence: TGTGCCTGGGCCCCAGCCGACTCTGGAAACACCATATATTTT. The rearrangement links TRBV30 to TRBJ1-3, with no clear D. V was trimmed by 5 bases and J by 0 bases, leaving 11 bases between them. The CDR3 extends over 14 amino acids. Germline CDR1 GTSNPN, CDR2 SVGIG (reference sequence).

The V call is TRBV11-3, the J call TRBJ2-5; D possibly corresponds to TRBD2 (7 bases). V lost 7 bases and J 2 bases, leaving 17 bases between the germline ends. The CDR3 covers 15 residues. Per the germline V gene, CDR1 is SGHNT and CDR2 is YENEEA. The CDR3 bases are TGTGCCAGCACCGAGAGAGGGGGGGTTCAAGAGACCCAGTACTTC. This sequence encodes CASTERGGVQETQYF.

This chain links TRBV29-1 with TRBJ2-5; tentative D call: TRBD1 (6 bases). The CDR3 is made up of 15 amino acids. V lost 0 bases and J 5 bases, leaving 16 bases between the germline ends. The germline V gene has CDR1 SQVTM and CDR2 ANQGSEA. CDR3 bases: TGCAGCGTTGAAGATTTAAGGGGGTTCGGGGAGACCCAGTACTTC. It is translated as CSVEDLRGFGETQYF.

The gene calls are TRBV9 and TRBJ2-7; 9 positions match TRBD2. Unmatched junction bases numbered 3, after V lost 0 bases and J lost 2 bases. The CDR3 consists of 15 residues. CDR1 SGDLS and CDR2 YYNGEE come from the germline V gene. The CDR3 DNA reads TGTGCCAGCAGCGTAGCTAGCGGGGCTACCTACGAGCAGTACTTC. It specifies CASSVASGATYEQYF.

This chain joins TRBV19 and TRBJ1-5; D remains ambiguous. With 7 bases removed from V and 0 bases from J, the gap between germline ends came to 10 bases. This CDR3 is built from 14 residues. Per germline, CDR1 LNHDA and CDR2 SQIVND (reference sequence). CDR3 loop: CASTQSYSNQPQHF. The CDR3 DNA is TGTGCCAGTACCCAGAGCTATAGCAATCAGCCCCAGCATTTT.

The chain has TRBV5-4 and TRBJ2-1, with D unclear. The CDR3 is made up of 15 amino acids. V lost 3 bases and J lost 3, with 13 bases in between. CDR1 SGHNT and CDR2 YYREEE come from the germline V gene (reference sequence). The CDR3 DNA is TGTGCCAGCAGCTACTTAGGTTCGGACTACAATGAGCAGTTCTTC. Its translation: CASSYLGSDYNEQFF.

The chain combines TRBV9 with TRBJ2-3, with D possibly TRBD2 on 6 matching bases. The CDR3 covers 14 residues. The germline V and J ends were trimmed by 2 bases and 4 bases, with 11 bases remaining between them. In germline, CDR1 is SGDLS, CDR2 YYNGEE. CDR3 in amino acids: CASSVGGRSDTQYF. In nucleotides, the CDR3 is TGTGCCAGCAGCGTCGGGGGACGTTCAGATACGCAGTATTTT.

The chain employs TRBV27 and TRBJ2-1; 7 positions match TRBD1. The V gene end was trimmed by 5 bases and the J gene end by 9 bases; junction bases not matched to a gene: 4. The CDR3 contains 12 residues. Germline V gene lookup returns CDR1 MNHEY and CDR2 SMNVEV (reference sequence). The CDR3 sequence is CASSDRVGEQFF. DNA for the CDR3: TGTGCCAGCAGTGACAGGGTTGGTGAGCAGTTCTTC.

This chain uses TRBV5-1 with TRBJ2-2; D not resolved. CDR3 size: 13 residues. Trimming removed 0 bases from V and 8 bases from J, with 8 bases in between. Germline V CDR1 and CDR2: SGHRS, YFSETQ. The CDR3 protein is CASSLAAGGELFF. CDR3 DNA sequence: TGCGCCAGCAGCTTGGCCGCAGGAGGGGAGCTGTTTTTT. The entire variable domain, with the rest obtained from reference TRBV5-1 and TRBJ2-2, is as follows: KAGVTQTPRYLIKTRGQQVTLSCSPISGHRSVSWYQQTPGQGLQFLFEYFSETQRNKGNFPGRFSGRQFSNSRSEMNVSTLELGDSALYLCASSLAAGGELFFGEGSRLTVL.

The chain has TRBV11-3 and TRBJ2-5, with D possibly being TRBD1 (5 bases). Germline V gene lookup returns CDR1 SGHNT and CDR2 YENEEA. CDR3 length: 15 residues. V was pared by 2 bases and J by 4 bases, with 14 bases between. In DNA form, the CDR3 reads TGTGCCAGCAGCTTAACTCCAGGGTCAGGAGAGACCCAGTACTTC. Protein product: CASSLTPGSGETQYF. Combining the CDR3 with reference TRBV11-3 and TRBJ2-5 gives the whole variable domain EAGVVQSPRYKIIEKKQPVAFWCNPISGHNTLYWYLQNLGQGPELLIRYENEEAVDDSQLPKDRFSAERLKGVDSTLKIQPAELGDSAVYLCASSLTPGSGETQYFGPGTRLLVL.

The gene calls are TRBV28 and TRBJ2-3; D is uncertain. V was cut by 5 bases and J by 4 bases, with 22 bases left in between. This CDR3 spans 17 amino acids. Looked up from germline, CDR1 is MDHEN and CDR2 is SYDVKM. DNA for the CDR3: TGTGCCAGCAGTCCATACTCCAGTCGGGCCATAGCAGATACGCAGTATTTT. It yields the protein CASSPYSSRAIADTQYF.

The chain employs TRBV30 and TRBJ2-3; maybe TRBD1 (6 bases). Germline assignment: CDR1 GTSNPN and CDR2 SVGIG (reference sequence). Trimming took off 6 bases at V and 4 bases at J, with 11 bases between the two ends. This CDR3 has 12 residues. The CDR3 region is CACNRVPDTQYF. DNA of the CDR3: TGTGCCTGCAACAGGGTTCCAGATACGCAGTATTTT.

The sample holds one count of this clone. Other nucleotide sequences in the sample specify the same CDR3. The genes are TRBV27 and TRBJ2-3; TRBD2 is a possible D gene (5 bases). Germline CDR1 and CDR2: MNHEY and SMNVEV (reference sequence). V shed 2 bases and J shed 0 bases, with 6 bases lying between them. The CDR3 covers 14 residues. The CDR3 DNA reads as TGTGCCAGCAGTTTACGGACTAGCACAGATACGCAGTATTTT. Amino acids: CASSLRTSTDTQYF.

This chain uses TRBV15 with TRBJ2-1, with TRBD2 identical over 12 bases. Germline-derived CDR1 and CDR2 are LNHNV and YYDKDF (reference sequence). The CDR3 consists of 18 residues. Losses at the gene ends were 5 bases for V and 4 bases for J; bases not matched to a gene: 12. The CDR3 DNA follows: TGTGCCACCAGCGGGAGCGGACTAGCGGGAAGCCCGTACAATGAGCAGTTCTTC. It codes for CATSGSGLAGSPYNEQFF.